The 14 T cell receptor beta chains below all came from one sample that was sequenced in a study of blood T cell repertoires in COVID-19. Clones were sequenced by immunoSEQ multiplex PCR, and TCRdb holds only the in-frame ones, with some missing. The data hold about 190,000 clones, with 80% to 90% observed a single time. Sequenced: peripheral blood. These receptors came from a man aged 50-59 years with active or convalescent COVID-19.

The genes are TRBV5-8 and TRBJ1-4; D uncertain. Per germline, CDR1 SGHTS and CDR2 YDEGEE. The CDR3 consists of 14 residues. V lost 4 bases to trimming and J lost 8 bases, with 15 bases between them. CDR3 protein: CASSPKSPWEKLFF. DNA for the CDR3: TGTGCCAGCAGCCCTAAGTCCCCATGGGAAAAACTGTTTTTT.

This chain uses TRBV6-1 with TRBJ2-7; tentatively, D is TRBD1 (6 bases). Germline CDR1 and CDR2: MNHNS and SASEGT. The CDR3 length is 14 residues. Between the trimmed V and J ends, which lost 3 bases and 4 bases, there was a span of 13 bases. The CDR3 DNA sequence: TGTGCCAGCAGTGAGACAGGCCCCGGGTACGAGCAGTACTTC. It yields the protein CASSETGPGYEQYF.

The J gene is TRBJ2-7, the V gene TRBV28; possible D gene TRBD2, 6 bases. The V gene's germline CDR1 is MDHEN and CDR2 SYDVKM. V dropped 5 bases and J dropped 6 bases, with 17 bases sitting between them. There are 14 residues in the CDR3. CDR3 nucleotides: TGTGCCAGCAGTCCGCCTCTGACTAGACCCGAGCAGTACTTC. This gives the protein CASSPPLTRPEQYF.

The rearrangement uses TRBV7-3 and TRBJ2-1; 8 nucleotides line up with TRBD2. Germline CDR1 is SGHTA and CDR2 is FQGTGA. V was pared by 6 bases and J by 6 bases, with 7 bases of the junction left unmatched. The CDR3 runs to 14 residues. The CDR3 sequence: CASSIGLAPNEQFF. CDR3 DNA: TGTGCCAGCAGTATAGGACTAGCTCCCAATGAGCAGTTCTTC.

The chain's CDR3 is CASSLYQDQETQYF. DNA for the CDR3: TGTGCCAGCAGTTTATATCAGGATCAAGAGACCCAGTACTTC. The rearrangement links TRBV28 to TRBJ2-5; D gene unclear. The germline gives CDR1 MDHEN, CDR2 SYDVKM. The V gene lost 1 base and the J gene lost 2 bases, with 8 bases spanning the gap. This CDR3 contains 14 residues.

The chain recombines TRBV7-2 with TRBJ1-1, with D tentatively TRBD1 (5 bases). This CDR3 has 13 residues. Trimming removed 5 bases from V and 5 bases from J, with 12 bases in between. CDR1 is SGHTA and CDR2 is FQGNSA in the germline V gene. In DNA, the CDR3 is TGTGCCAGCAGCCAGGGCAGTTGGACTGAAGCTTTCTTT. Translating it yields CASSQGSWTEAFF.

This clone was seen only a few times. The chain has TRBV28 and TRBJ2-2; no firm D call. V lost 1 base and J lost 7, with 7 bases in between. This CDR3 region has 13 residues. Germline V gene sequence: CDR1 MDHEN, CDR2 SYDVKM. The CDR3 spells CASSLFSGGELFF. The CDR3 nucleotides read TGTGCCAGCAGTTTATTTTCCGGCGGGGAGCTGTTTTTT.

The V and J genes are TRBV18 and TRBJ1-1, with D possibly TRBD1 on 5 matching bases. Trimming left V 3 bases short and J 3 bases short, with 11 bases between. The CDR3 runs to 14 residues. Germline loops: CDR1 KGHSH, CDR2 LQKENI. The CDR3 region is CASSPVGADTEAFF. CDR3 DNA: TGTGCCAGCTCACCCGTAGGGGCCGACACTGAAGCTTTCTTT.

The rearrangement uses TRBV19 and TRBJ2-1, with 12 bases that match TRBD2. CDR1 is LNHDA and CDR2 is SQIVND in the germline V gene (reference sequence). The CDR3 totals 18 residues. V trimming: 4 bases; J trimming: 3 bases; junction bases outside the gene matches: 10. This chain's CDR3 is CASSTRTSGDLGYNEQFF. In DNA form, the CDR3 reads TGTGCCAGTAGTACGAGGACTAGCGGGGACCTGGGCTACAATGAGCAGTTCTTC.

The rearrangement joins TRBV2 to TRBJ2-7; 11 bases line up with TRBD2. Trimming at V came to 9 bases and at J to 6 bases, leaving 7 bases not matched to a gene. Germline V CDR1 and CDR2: SNHLY, FYNNEI. The CDR3 consists of 13 residues. CDR3 protein: CARGTGTSGEQYF. CDR3 bases: TGTGCCAGAGGAACCGGGACTAGCGGCGAGCAGTACTTC.

The chain uses TRBV5-6 and TRBJ2-1, with 10 nucleotides matching TRBD1. The CDR3 is 12 amino acids. Per germline, CDR1 SGHDT and CDR2 YYEEEE. V lost 5 bases and J lost 15; bases outside the gene matches: 8. The CDR3 nucleotides are TGTGCCAGCAGTTCTCGGACAGGGGGTCGGTTCTTC. It is translated as CASSSRTGGRFF.

The chain joins TRBV7-9 to TRBJ1-3, with D tentatively TRBD1 (5 bases). V shed 5 bases and J shed 4 bases, with 21 bases lying between them. Per the germline V gene, CDR1 is SEHNR and CDR2 is FQNEAQ (reference sequence). There are 17 residues in the CDR3. The CDR3 region is CASSTYQGLGEGNTIYF. The DNA of the CDR3 is TGTGCCAGCAGCACGTACCAGGGACTAGGGGAAGGAAACACCATATATTTT.

The gene calls are TRBV2 and TRBJ1-2; 7 bases are a match to TRBD1. CDR1 and CDR2 from the germline V gene are SNHLY and FYNNEI. Unmatched junction bases numbered 10, after V lost 5 bases and J lost 1 base. The CDR3 consists of 16 residues. CDR3 DNA sequence: TGTGCCAGCAGTCCTCTGGGACAGTCCCATAACTATGGCTACACCTTC. Protein sequence: CASSPLGQSHNYGYTF.

The chain carries TRBV9 and TRBJ1-6; 8 positions match TRBD1. V shed 2 bases and J 7 bases; nucleotides not matched to a gene: 5. Germline lookup yields CDR1 SGDLS and CDR2 YYNGEE. The CDR3 runs to 15 residues. The CDR3 is CASSVQTGGNSPLHF. The CDR3 nucleotides read TGTGCCAGCAGCGTCCAAACAGGGGGAAATTCACCCCTCCACTTT.